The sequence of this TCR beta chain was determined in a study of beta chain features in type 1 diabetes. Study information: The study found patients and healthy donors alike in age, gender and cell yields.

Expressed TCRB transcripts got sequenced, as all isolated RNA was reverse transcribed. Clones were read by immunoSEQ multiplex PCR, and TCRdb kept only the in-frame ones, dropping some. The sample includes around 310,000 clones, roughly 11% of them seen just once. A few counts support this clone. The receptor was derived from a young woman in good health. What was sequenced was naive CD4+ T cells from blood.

CDR3 sequence: CASSPLAPRESSYEQYF. Written as DNA, the CDR3 is TGTGCCAGCTCACCTCTCGCTCCGCGGGAGAGCTCCTACGAGCAGTACTTC. V gene TRBV18 combines with J gene TRBJ2-7; TRBD2 aligns across 7 bases. Trimming took 3 bases from V and 0 from J; bases not matched to a gene: 11. The CDR3 runs to 17 residues. Germline V gene data show CDR1 as KGHSH and CDR2 as LQKENI.